This TCR beta chain was profiled in a study of T cell changes during pregnancy in multiple sclerosis. Generated by immunoSEQ multiplex PCR, the TCRdb table keeps only in-frame clones and is missing some. This sample has fewer than 85,000 clones, with 93% found just once. In the case of this clone: At the DNA level, this CDR3 is encoded by other sequences in the same sample as well.

The ends lost 4 bases at V and 3 bases at J; junction bases unmatched: 1. The CDR3 spans 12 residues. The germline V gene encodes CDR1 SGDLS and CDR2 YYNGEE. The sample was peripheral blood, taken in the second trimester of pregnancy. The TCR originated in a female donor with multiple sclerosis, enrolled in a pregnancy study. V and J are TRBV9 and TRBJ2-7; 7 bases match TRBD1. CDR3 DNA: TGTGCCAGCAGCCCAGGGGGCTACGAGCAGTACTTC. It yields the protein CASSPGGYEQYF.